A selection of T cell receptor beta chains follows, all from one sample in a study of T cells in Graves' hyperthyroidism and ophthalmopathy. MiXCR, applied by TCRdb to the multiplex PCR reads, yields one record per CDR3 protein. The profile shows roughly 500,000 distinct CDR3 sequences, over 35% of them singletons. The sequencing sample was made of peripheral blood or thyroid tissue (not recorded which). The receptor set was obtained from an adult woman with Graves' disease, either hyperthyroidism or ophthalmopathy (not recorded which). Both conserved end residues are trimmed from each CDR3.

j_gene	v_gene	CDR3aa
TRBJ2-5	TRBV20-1	SARPGRGQGNQPQY
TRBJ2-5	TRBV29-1	SVEAPFSRTQY
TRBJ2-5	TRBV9	ASSVETGEETQY
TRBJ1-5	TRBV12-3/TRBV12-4	ASSSPVRGGNQPQH
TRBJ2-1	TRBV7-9	ASSLWLAGDYNEQF
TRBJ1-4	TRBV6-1	ASSEFAGSTNEKLF
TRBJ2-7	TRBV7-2	ASSLASGRPEQY
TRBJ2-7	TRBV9	ASSPLSGGSEEQY
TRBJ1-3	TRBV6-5	ASSYICPRGNTIY
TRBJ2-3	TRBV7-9	ASRPLAGPTDTQY